A selection of T cell receptor beta chains follows, all from one sample in a study of Tregs in tolerant kidney transplant recipients. The assay was immunoSEQ multiplex PCR, and TCRdb's table has in-frame clones only and misses some. The sample has under 95,000 clones; around 90% are singletons. Material: Tregs from blood, obtained before the transplant. The source of these receptors is a human donor who received a combined kidney and bone marrow transplant. The CDR3 runs from the conserved cysteine through the conserved F or W. The D gene is left open where the match is weak. Where a row states a size, it is once, few, many or the class of an expanded clone; other rows omit it.

V	D	J	size	CDR3	DNA
TRBV10-2	NA	TRBJ2-1	NA	CASRSTYNEQFF	TGCGCCAGCAGAAGCACCTACAATGAGCAGTTCTTC
TRBV28	NA	TRBJ2-2	NA	CASSLLGIPTNTGELFF	TGTGCCAGCAGTTTATTAGGGATCCCCACGAACACCGGGGAGCTGTTTTTT
TRBV30	NA	TRBJ2-5	NA	CAWSPPGETQYF	TGTGCCTGGAGTCCGCCGGGGGAGACCCAGTACTTC
TRBV9	NA	TRBJ1-2	NA	CASSVGQVNYGYTF	TGTGCCAGCAGCGTAGGGCAGGTCAACTATGGCTACACCTTC
TRBV4-2	NA	TRBJ2-2	NA	CASSVGRELFF	TGTGCCAGCAGCGTTGGCCGGGAGCTGTTTTTT
TRBV4-3	NA	TRBJ2-3	NA	CASSPRLASVDTQYF	TGCGCCAGCAGCCCCCGCCTAGCGTCGGTCGATACGCAGTATTTT
TRBV28	TRBD1	TRBJ2-7	NA	CASSTTGTGTYEQYF	TGTGCCAGCAGCACAACCGGGACAGGGACCTACGAGCAGTACTTC
TRBV10-3	TRBD1	TRBJ1-2	NA	CAISDKGRNRGAYNYGYTF	TGTGCCATCAGTGATAAGGGGAGAAACAGGGGCGCGTATAACTATGGCTACACCTTC
TRBV29-1	NA	TRBJ2-5	NA	CSATIFGAHETQYF	TGCAGCGCCACCATTTTCGGGGCCCACGAGACCCAGTACTTC
TRBV25-1	TRBD1	TRBJ2-7	NA	CASRPGQGASYEQYF	TGTGCCAGCAGGCCCGGACAGGGGGCGTCCTACGAGCAGTACTTC
TRBV28	TRBD2	TRBJ2-1	few	CASSLAGGYNEQFF	TGTGCCAGCAGTTTAGCGGGAGGCTACAATGAGCAGTTCTTC
TRBV14	TRBD2	TRBJ2-7	NA	CASSQGLAGLSYEQYF	TGTGCCAGCAGCCAGGGACTAGCGGGCCTATCCTACGAGCAGTACTTC
TRBV18	TRBD1	TRBJ1-2	NA	CASSRQGAHGYTF	TGTGCCAGCTCACGACAGGGGGCGCATGGCTACACCTTC
TRBV7-2	NA	TRBJ2-1	NA	CASSLGEAGEQFF	TGTGCCAGCAGCTTAGGGGAAGCGGGCGAGCAGTTCTTC
TRBV19	NA	TRBJ2-6	NA	CASKEGPGANVLTF	TGTGCCAGTAAGGAGGGGCCCGGGGCCAACGTCCTGACTTTC
TRBV28	TRBD1	TRBJ2-5	NA	CASSLRTGAKQETQYF	TGTGCCAGCAGTTTAAGGACAGGGGCCAAGCAAGAGACCCAGTACTTC
TRBV10-1	NA	TRBJ2-7	NA	CASSDGRTDSYEQYF	TGCGCCAGCAGTGACGGCCGGACCGACTCCTACGAGCAGTACTTC
TRBV30	NA	TRBJ2-2	NA	CAWSRNRDPNTGELFF	TGTGCCTGGAGTCGAAACAGGGACCCGAACACCGGGGAGCTGTTTTTT
TRBV4-1	TRBD2	TRBJ2-3	NA	CASSQGRSTWTSGNTDTQYF	TGCGCCAGCAGCCAAGGACGCTCAACATGGACTAGCGGGAACACAGATACGCAGTATTTT
TRBV2	TRBD1	TRBJ2-2	once	CASSFPQGAAAGELFF	TGTGCCAGCAGTTTTCCCCAGGGGGCGGCGGCCGGGGAGCTGTTTTTT
TRBV14	NA	TRBJ1-2	once	CASSHLLQGKQPFF	TGTGCCAGCAGCCATCTTCTCCAGGGTAAACAACCCTTCTTC
TRBV7-2	NA	TRBJ2-5	NA	CASSTSGVGETQYF	TGTGCCAGCAGCACCTCAGGGGTCGGGGAGACCCAGTACTTC